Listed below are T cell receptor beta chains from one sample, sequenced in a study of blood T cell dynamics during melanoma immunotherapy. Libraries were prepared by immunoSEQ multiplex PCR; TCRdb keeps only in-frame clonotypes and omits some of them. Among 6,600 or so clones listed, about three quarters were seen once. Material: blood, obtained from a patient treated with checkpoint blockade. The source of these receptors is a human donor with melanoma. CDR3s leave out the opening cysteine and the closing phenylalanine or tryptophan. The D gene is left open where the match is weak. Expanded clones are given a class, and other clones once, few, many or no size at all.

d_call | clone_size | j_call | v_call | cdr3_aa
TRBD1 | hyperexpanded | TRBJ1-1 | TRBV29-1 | SGDSHTEAF
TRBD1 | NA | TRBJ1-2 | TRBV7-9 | ASSRDRGFTRPEYGYT
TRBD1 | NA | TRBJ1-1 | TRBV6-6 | ASRPWTGGYTEAF
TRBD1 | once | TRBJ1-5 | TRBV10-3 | AISERKQGRGNQPQH
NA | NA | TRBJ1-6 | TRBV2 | ASSILEGPYNSPLH
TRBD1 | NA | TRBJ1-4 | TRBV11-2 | ASSGQGGHEKLF
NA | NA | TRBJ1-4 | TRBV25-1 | ASSVWGRTNEKLF
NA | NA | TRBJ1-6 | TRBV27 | ASWAGHSPLH
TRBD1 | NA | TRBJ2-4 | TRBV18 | ASSLVPGQGSKNIQY
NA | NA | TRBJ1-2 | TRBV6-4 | ASSDSLDNYGYT
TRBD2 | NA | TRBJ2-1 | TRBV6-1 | ASNSGLAGEVGQF
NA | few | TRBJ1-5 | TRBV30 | AWRPRQFSSNQPQH
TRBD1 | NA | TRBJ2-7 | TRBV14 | ASSQRPGQGQFEQY
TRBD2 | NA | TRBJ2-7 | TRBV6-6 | ASSSSGRAKYEQY
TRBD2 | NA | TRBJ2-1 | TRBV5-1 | ASSSLTGLAGEQF
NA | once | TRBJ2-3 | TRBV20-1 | SAGGPDTQY
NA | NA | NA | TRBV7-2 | ASTLSGLISYEQY
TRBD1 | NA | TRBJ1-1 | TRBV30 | AWSVGGRTEAF
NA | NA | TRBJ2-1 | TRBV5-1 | ASSYGDPSNEQF
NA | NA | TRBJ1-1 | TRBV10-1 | ASSEVRENTEAF
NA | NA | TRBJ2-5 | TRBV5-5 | ASSLLTGGRGETQY
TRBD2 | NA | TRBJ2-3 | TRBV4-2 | ASSQAWPSGGMTDTQY
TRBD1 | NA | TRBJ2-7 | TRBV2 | ASSQGQDYEQY
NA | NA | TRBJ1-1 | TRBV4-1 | ASSPQVNTEAF
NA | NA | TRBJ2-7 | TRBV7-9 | ASSPPGSFSEQY
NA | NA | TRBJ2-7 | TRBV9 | ASSVGAGGGSYEQY
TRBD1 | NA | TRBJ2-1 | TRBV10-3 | ATEGTATYNEQF
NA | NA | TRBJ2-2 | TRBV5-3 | ASSLRGNTGELF
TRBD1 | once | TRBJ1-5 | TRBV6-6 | ASSYEGARNQPQH
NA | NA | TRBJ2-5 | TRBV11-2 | ASSATAQETQY
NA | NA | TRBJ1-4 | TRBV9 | ASSPQVGGLEKLF
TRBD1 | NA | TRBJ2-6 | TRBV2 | ASASGQLSGANVLT
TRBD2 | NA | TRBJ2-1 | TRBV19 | ASSSGTTYNEQF
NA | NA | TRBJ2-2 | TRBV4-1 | ASSQAGETGELF
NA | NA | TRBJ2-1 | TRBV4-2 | ASSQGGSSSYNEQF
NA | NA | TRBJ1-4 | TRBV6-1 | ASSELRSNEKLF
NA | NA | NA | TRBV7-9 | ASSLRAPDEQY
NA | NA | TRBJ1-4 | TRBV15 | ATSNTPGKANEKLF
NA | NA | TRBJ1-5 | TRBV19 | ASSISGQDNQPQH
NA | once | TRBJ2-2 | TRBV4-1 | ASSQAIQGPGELF
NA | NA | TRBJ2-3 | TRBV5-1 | ASSLGRGTDTQY
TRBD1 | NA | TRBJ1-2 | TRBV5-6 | ASSSREPGQGIYGYT
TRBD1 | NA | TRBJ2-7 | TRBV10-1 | ASSTGDSGTYEQY
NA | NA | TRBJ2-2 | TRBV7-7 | ASSSTENTGELF
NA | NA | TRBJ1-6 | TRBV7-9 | ASRYPGISPLH
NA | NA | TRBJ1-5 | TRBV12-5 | ASGLVMGSQPQH
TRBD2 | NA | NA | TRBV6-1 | ASSEMTSGMNEQY
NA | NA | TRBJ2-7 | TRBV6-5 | ASSSAAYEQY
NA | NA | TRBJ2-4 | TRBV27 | ASRNLAKNIQY
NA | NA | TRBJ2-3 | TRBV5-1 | ASSLALSDTQY
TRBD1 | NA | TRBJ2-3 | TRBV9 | ASSGPTGDTDTQY
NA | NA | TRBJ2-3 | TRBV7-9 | ASSLGGTDTQY
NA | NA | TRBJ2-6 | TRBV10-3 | AISSDVGNVLT
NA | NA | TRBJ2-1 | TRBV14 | ASSPDAGSYNEQF
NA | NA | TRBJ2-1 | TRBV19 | ASSIRAGPYNEQF
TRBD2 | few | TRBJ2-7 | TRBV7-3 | ASSLLASGIYEQY
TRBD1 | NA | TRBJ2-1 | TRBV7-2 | ASSLSRGRYNEQF
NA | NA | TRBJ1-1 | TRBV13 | ASSSRGGNTEAF